The source of this T cell receptor (beta chain) is a study of T cell changes during pregnancy in multiple sclerosis. The data were produced by immunoSEQ multiplex PCR, yet TCRdb's version contains in-frame clones alone and is incomplete. The sample contains some 81,000 clones, approximately 94% of which appear only once. V was cut by 5 bases and J by 5 bases, with 15 bases left in between. The CDR3 runs 14 residues. Germline CDR1 reads SGHTA; CDR2 reads FQGNSA. The receptor's source is a female donor in good health, enrolled as a control in a pregnancy study. The specimen was peripheral blood, collected after pregnancy. The rearrangement links TRBV7-2 to TRBJ2-5, with D possibly matching TRBD2 (7 bases). The CDR3 DNA is TGTGCCAGCAGCCAAGGGGGGGGGCCGGAGACCCAGTACTTC. Its translation is CASSQGGGPETQYF.